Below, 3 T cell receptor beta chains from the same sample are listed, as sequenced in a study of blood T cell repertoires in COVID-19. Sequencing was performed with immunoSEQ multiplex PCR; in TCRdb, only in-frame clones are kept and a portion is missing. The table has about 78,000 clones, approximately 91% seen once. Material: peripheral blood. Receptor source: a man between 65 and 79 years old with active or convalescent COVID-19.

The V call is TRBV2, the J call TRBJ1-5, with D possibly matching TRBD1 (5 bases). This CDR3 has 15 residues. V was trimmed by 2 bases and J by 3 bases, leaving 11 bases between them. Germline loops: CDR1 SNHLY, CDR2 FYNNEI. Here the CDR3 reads CASSEWGRDNQPQHF. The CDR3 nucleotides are TGTGCCAGCAGTGAATGGGGCAGGGACAATCAGCCCCAGCATTTT.

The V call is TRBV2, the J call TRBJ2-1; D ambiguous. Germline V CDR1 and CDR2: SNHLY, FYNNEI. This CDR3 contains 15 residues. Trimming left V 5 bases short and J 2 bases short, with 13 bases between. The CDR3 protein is CASSFISEPYNEQFF. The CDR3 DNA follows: TGTGCCAGCAGTTTTATATCAGAACCCTACAATGAGCAGTTCTTC. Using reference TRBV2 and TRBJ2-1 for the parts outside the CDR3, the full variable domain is EPEVTQTPSHQVTQMGQEVILRCVPISNHLYFYWYRQILGQKVEFLVSFYNNEISEKSEIFDDQFSVERPDGSNFTLKIRSTKLEDSAMYFCASSFISEPYNEQFFGPGTRLTVL.

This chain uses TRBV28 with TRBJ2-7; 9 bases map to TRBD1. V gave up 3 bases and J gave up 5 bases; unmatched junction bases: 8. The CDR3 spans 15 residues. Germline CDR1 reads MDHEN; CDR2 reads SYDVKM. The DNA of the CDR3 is TGTGCCAGCAGTTTCCTGGGACAGGGCTTGGACGAGCAGTACTTC. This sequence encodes CASSFLGQGLDEQYF. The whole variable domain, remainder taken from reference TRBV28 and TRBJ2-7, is DVKVTQSSRYLVKRTGEKVFLECVQDMDHENMFWYRQDPGLGLRLIYFSYDVKMKEKGDIPEGYSVSREKKERFSLILESASTNQTSMYLCASSFLGQGLDEQYFGPGTRLTVT.